These T cell receptor beta chains were read from a single sample in a study of regulatory T cells in long-lasting Graves disease. TCRdb re-called the multiplex PCR reads with MiXCR, one entry per CDR3 protein. Of some 500,000 distinct CDR3 sequences listed, about 16% are singletons. The sample also formed part of further work on T cells in Graves' hyperthyroidism and ophthalmopathy.

Sample: peripheral blood mononuclear cells (PBMCs), taken at new diagnosis, from a patient treated with antithyroid drugs. These receptors originate from a woman in her forties or fifties with Graves disease. The CDR3 runs from the conserved cysteine through the conserved F or W. Each record gives: clone size, D gene, V gene, J gene, CDR3 protein, CDR3 DNA. A D gene is named only where the DNA matches it firmly. The size entry is marked missing in some rows and otherwise reads once, few, many or a size class.

abundance: .; d_gene: .; v_gene: TRBV10-1; j_gene: TRBJ2-7; CDR3aa: CASSDGGLAYEQYF; CDR3nt: TGCGCCAGCAGTGATGGGGGGCTAGCCTACGAGCAGTACTTC
abundance: many; d_gene: .; v_gene: TRBV28; j_gene: TRBJ1-1; CDR3aa: CASSFNSPEGAFF; CDR3nt: TGTGCCAGCAGTTTTAACTCTCCCGAGGGGGCTTTCTTT
abundance: many; d_gene: .; v_gene: TRBV20-1; j_gene: TRBJ2-7; CDR3aa: CSARDPLATHEQYF; CDR3nt: TGCAGTGCTAGAGACCCCCTAGCCACCCACGAGCAGTACTTC
abundance: many; d_gene: .; v_gene: TRBV20-1; j_gene: TRBJ2-2; CDR3aa: CSARNTGGELFF; CDR3nt: TGCAGTGCTAGAAACACGGGAGGGGAGCTGTTTTTT
abundance: many; d_gene: TRBD2; v_gene: TRBV5-5; j_gene: TRBJ2-7; CDR3aa: CASSLEGVAGIEQYF; CDR3nt: TGTGCCAGCAGCTTGGAGGGTGTAGCGGGAATCGAGCAGTACTTC
abundance: many; d_gene: .; v_gene: TRBV12-3/TRBV12-4; j_gene: TRBJ2-2; CDR3aa: CASSPRFGELFF; CDR3nt: TGTGCCAGCAGTCCCCGTTTCGGAGAGCTGTTTTTT
abundance: few; d_gene: TRBD1; v_gene: TRBV12-3/TRBV12-4; j_gene: TRBJ2-1; CDR3aa: CASSLVTGGREQFF; CDR3nt: TGTGCCAGCAGTTTAGTAACAGGGGGTCGGGAGCAGTTCTTC
abundance: many; d_gene: .; v_gene: TRBV4-1; j_gene: TRBJ1-5; CDR3aa: CASSHKWPGDSSSNQPQHF; CDR3nt: TGCGCCAGCAGCCACAAGTGGCCAGGGGATTCGAGTAGCAATCAGCCCCAGCATTTT
abundance: few; d_gene: .; v_gene: TRBV25-1; j_gene: TRBJ2-2; CDR3aa: CASSEDHGAGELFF; CDR3nt: TGTGCCAGCAGTGAAGACCACGGAGCCGGGGAGCTGTTTTTT
abundance: .; d_gene: .; v_gene: TRBV20-1; j_gene: TRBJ1-2; CDR3aa: CSVLRGSDGYTF; CDR3nt: TGCAGTGTCCTCAGGGGTTCGGATGGCTACACCTTC
abundance: .; d_gene: .; v_gene: TRBV19; j_gene: TRBJ1-1; CDR3aa: CASSTGLTVNTEAFF; CDR3nt: TGTGCCAGTAGTACGGGTCTCACCGTGAACACTGAAGCTTTCTTT
abundance: few; d_gene: TRBD2; v_gene: TRBV6-1; j_gene: TRBJ2-5; CDR3aa: CATRGLAKAQYF; CDR3nt: TGTGCCACCCGGGGACTAGCGAAGGCCCAGTACTTC
abundance: many; d_gene: .; v_gene: TRBV2; j_gene: TRBJ1-5; CDR3aa: CASSEGPFNQPQHF; CDR3nt: TGTGCCAGCAGTGAAGGACCATTCAATCAGCCCCAGCATTTT
abundance: .; d_gene: .; v_gene: TRBV6-2/TRBV6-3; j_gene: TRBJ1-6; CDR3aa: CASSRDVQSPLHF; CDR3nt: TGTGCCAGCAGTAGGGATGTCCAATCACCCCTCCACTTT
abundance: few; d_gene: TRBD1; v_gene: TRBV15; j_gene: TRBJ1-5; CDR3aa: CATSRGGQGALQPQHF; CDR3nt: TGTGCCACCAGCAGAGGGGGACAGGGGGCTCTTCAGCCCCAGCATTTT
abundance: many; d_gene: TRBD1; v_gene: TRBV12-3/TRBV12-4; j_gene: TRBJ1-1; CDR3aa: CASSLVHGARGRTEAFF; CDR3nt: TGTGCCAGCAGTTTAGTCCATGGGGCCAGGGGGCGCACTGAAGCTTTCTTT
abundance: .; d_gene: TRBD2; v_gene: TRBV9; j_gene: TRBJ2-5; CDR3aa: CASSVTLAGEETQYF; CDR3nt: TGTGCCAGCAGCGTAACTCTAGCGGGGGAAGAGACCCAGTACTTC
abundance: .; d_gene: TRBD1; v_gene: TRBV2; j_gene: TRBJ2-5; CDR3aa: CASSPGRGLGETQYF; CDR3nt: TGTGCCAGCAGCCCCGGCAGGGGGCTAGGGGAGACCCAGTACTTC
abundance: .; d_gene: .; v_gene: TRBV4-1; j_gene: TRBJ2-1; CDR3aa: CASSQDRGPSSYNEQFF; CDR3nt: TGCGCCAGCAGCCAAGATCGGGGGCCGAGCTCCTACAATGAGCAGTTCTTC
abundance: many; d_gene: .; v_gene: TRBV24-1; j_gene: TRBJ2-1; CDR3aa: CATSDPRSSYNEQFF; CDR3nt: TGTGCCACCAGTGATCCACGAAGCTCCTACAATGAGCAGTTCTTC